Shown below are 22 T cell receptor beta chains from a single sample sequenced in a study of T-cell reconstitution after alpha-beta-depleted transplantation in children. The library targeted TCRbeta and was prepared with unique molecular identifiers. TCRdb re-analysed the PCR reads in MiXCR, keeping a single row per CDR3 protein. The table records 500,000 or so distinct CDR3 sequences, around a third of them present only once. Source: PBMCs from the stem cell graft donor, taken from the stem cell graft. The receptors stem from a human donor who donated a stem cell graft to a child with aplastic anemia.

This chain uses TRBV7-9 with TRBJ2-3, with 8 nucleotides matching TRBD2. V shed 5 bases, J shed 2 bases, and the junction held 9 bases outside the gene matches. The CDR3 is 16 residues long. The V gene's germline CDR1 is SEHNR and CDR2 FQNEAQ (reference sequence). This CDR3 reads CASSRGSSGITDTQYF. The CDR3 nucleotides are TGTGCCAGCAGCCGGGGGAGTAGCGGGATCACAGATACGCAGTATTTT.

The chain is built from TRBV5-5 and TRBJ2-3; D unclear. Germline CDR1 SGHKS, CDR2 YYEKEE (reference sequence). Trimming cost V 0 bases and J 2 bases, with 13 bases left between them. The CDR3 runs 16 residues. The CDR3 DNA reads TGTGCCAGCAGCTTGGATCCCCCTCCCAACACAGATACGCAGTATTTT. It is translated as CASSLDPPPNTDTQYF.

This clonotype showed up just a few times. The CDR3 nucleotides read TGCGCCAGCAGTGAGTTGGGAGCGGGAGCAGGGACCGGGGAGCTGTTTTTT. It specifies CASSELGAGAGTGELFF. The V gene is TRBV10-1, the J gene TRBJ2-2; 8 bases line up with TRBD2. The CDR3 extends over 17 amino acids. J gave up 5 bases and V 1 base, and 9 bases lay outside the gene matches. Germline V CDR1 and CDR2: WNHNN, SYGVQD (reference sequence).

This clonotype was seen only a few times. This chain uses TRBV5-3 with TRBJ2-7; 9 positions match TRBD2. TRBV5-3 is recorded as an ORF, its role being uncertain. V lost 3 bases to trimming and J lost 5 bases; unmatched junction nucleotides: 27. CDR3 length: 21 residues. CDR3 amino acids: CARSYYSPNRILAGEANEQYV. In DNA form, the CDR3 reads TGTGCCAGAAGCTATTACAGCCCGAACCGAATCTTAGCGGGAGAGGCGAACGAGCAGTACGTC.

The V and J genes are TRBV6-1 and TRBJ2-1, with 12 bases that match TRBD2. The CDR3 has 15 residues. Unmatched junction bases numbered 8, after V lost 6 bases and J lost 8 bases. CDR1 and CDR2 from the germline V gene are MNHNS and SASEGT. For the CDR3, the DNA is TGTGCCAGCAGGGAGACTAGCGGGAGTTTCGATGAGCAGTTCTTC. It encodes CASRETSGSFDEQFF.

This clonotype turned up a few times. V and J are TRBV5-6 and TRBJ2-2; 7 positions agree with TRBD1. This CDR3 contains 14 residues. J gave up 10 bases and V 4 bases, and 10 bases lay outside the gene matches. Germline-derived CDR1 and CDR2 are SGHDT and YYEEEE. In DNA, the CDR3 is TGTGCCAGCAGCAAAGACAGGGTGGCCTTGGAGCTGTTTTTT. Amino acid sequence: CASSKDRVALELFF.

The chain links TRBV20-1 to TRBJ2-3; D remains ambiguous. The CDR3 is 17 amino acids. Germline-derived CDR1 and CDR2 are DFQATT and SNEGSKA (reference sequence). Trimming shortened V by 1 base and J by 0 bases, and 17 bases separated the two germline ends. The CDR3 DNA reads TGCAGTGCTAGAGGCGTCTTCAGTCCCCCTAGCACAGATACGCAGTATTTT. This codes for CSARGVFSPPSTDTQYF.

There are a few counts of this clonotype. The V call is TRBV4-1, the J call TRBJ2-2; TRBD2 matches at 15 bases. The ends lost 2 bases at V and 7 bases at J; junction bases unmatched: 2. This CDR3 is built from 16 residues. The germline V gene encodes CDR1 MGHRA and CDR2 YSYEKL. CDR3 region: CASSQPGLAGGGELFF. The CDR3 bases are TGCGCCAGCAGCCAACCGGGACTAGCGGGAGGCGGGGAGCTGTTTTTT.

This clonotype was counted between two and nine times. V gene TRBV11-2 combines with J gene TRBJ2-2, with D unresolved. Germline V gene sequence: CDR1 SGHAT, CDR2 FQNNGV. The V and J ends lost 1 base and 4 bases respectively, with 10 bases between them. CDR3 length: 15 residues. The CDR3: CASSLAPRSTGELFF. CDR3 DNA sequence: TGTGCCAGCAGCTTAGCCCCCAGATCCACCGGGGAGCTGTTTTTT.

DNA of the CDR3: TGTGCCAGCAGCTTAGCGAAAGCAGAGGGAGCTTTCTTT. Protein sequence: CASSLAKAEGAFF. This rearrangement joins TRBV7-9 to TRBJ1-1; D is ambiguous. This CDR3 has 13 amino acids. Germline CDR1 and CDR2: SEHNR and FQNEAQ (reference sequence). V was cut by 0 bases and J by 10 bases, with 12 bases left in between. Drawing the rest from reference TRBV7-9 and TRBJ1-1, the complete variable domain is DTGVSQNPRHKITKRGQNVTFRCDPISEHNRLYWYRQTLGQGPEFLTYFQNEAQLEKSRLLSDRFSAERPKGSFSTLEIQRTEQGDSAMYLCASSLAKAEGAFFGQGTRLTVV.

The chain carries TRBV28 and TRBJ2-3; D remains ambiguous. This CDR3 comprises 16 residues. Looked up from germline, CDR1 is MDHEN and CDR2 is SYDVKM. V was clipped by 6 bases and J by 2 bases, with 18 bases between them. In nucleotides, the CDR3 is TGTGCCAGCAGCCGTCTCCCCGGAACTAACACAGATACGCAGTATTTT. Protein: CASSRLPGTNTDTQYF.

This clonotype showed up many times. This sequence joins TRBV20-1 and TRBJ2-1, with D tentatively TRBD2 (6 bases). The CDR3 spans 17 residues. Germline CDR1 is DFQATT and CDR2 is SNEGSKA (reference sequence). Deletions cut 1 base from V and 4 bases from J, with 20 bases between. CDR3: CSARGDLASARYNEQFF. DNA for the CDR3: TGCAGTGCTAGAGGTGATCTAGCGTCCGCCAGGTACAATGAGCAGTTCTTC.

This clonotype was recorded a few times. The CDR3 nucleotides are TGTGCCAGCAGTTACTCGAAAGGGGGAGCGGAAAAACTGTTTTTT. Its protein product is CASSYSKGGAEKLFF. The V gene is TRBV6-2 or TRBV6-3, the J gene TRBJ1-4; tentatively, D is TRBD1 (6 bases). The CDR3 runs 15 residues. Germline values: CDR1 MNHEY, CDR2 SVGEGT. Trimming shortened V by 0 bases and J by 8 bases, and 13 bases separated the two germline ends.

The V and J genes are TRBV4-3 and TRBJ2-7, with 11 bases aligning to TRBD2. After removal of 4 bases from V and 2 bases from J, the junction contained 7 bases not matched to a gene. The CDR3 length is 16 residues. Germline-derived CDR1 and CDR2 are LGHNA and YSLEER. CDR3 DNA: TGCGCCAGCAGCCCTCTTCTAGCGGGAGGTCCCTACGAGCAGTACTTC. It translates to CASSPLLAGGPYEQYF.

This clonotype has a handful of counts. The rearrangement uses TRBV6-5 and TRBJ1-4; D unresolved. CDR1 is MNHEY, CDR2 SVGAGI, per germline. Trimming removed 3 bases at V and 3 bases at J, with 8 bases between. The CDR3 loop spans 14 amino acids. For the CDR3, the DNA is TGTGCCAGCAGTTATGGGCGGTCTAATGAAAAACTGTTTTTT. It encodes CASSYGRSNEKLFF.

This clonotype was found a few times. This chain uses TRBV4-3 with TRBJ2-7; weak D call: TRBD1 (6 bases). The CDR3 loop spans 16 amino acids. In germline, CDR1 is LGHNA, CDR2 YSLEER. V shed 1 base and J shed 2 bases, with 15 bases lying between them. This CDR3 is CASSQVLDSKTYEQYF. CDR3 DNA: TGCGCCAGCAGCCAAGTTCTGGACAGCAAAACCTACGAGCAGTACTTC.

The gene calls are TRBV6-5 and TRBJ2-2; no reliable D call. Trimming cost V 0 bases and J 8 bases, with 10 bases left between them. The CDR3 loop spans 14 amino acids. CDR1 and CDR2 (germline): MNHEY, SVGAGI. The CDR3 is CASSYSDSAGELFF. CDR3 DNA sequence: TGTGCCAGCAGTTACTCCGATTCGGCAGGGGAGCTGTTTTTT.

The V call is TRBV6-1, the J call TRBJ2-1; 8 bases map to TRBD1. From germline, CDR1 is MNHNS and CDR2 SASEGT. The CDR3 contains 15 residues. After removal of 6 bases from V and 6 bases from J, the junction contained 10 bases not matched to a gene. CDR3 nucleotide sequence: TGTGCCAGCAGCCAAGACAGGGGCCCCCCCAATGAGCAGTTCTTC. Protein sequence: CASSQDRGPPNEQFF.

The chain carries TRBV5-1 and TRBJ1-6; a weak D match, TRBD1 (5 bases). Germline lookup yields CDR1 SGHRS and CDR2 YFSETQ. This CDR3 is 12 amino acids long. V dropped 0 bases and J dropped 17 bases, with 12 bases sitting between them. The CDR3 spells CASSLGRDGFHF. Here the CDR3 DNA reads TGCGCCAGCAGCTTGGGCCGGGACGGTTTCCACTTT. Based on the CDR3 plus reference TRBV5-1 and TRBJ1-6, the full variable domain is KAGVTQTPRYLIKTRGQQVTLSCSPISGHRSVSWYQQTPGQGLQFLFEYFSETQRNKGNFPGRFSGRQFSNSRSEMNVSTLELGDSALYLCASSLGRDGFHFGNGTRLTVT.

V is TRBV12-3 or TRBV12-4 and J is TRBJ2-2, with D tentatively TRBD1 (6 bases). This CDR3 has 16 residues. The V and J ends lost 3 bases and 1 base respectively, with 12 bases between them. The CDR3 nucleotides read TGTGCCAGCAGTTTCCGGACAGTTCTGAACACCGGGGAGCTGTTTTTT. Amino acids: CASSFRTVLNTGELFF.

The CDR3 bases are TGTGCCATCAGCGCCGGCGACAGCTCCTACGAGCAGTACTTC. Protein sequence: CAISAGDSSYEQYF. The chain couples TRBV10-3 to TRBJ2-7; D is possibly TRBD1 (5 bases). The germline gives CDR1 ENHRY, CDR2 SYGVKD. This CDR3 has 14 residues. Trimming took 6 bases from V and 0 from J, leaving 12 bases between them.

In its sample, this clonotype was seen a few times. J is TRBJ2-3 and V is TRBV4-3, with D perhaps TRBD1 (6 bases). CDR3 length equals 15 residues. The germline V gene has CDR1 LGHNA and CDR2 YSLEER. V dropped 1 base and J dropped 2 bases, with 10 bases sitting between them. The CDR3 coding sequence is TGCGCCAGCAGCCAAGGACAGGCCAACACAGATACGCAGTATTTT. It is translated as CASSQGQANTDTQYF.